The rows below give T cell receptor beta chains drawn from one sample of a study of blood T cell repertoires in COVID-19. Sequencing was performed with immunoSEQ multiplex PCR; in TCRdb, only in-frame clones are kept and a portion is missing. This sample yields about 74,000 clones, of which around 75% are seen a single time; more than 20% belongs to the top ten. The specimen was peripheral blood. Receptor source: a man aged 70-80 years with acute or convalescent COVID-19. The conserved cysteine and the conserved F or W are not part of the CDR3 here. Fields, in order: V gene, J gene, CDR3 protein.

>TRBV4-1|TRBJ1-1
ASSQPRDRLKAF
>TRBV12-3/TRBV12-4|TRBJ2-1
ASSIRDRGLNF
>TRBV19|TRBJ2-2
ASSFGQAREELF
>TRBV5-4|TRBJ2-7
ASSFALAVFYEQY
>TRBV24-1|TRBJ2-5
ATSDFQGGVAETQY
>TRBV13|TRBJ2-3
ASSLSGRRVPDTQY
>TRBV5-1|TRBJ2-1
ASSLDSGSSSYNEQF
>TRBV6-5|TRBJ1-2
ASSYSVTGMRYGYT
>TRBV5-4|TRBJ1-2
ASSFPPEGNYGYT
>TRBV28|TRBJ1-6
ASSFPQGLSPLH
>TRBV28|TRBJ1-2
ASSSGQGTYGYT
>TRBV10-3|TRBJ1-3
AISGGSLSGNTIY
>TRBV27|TRBJ2-1
ASSHTPQPSNEQF
>TRBV3-1/TRBV3-2|TRBJ2-2
ASSQVAGFDGELF
>TRBV29-1|TRBJ2-7
SVVAGVNEQY
>TRBV15|TRBJ1-5
ATSRDPGQGFSQPQH
>TRBV9|TRBJ2-3
ASSVVTADTQY
>TRBV18|TRBJ2-7
ASSPPLQGSEQY
>TRBV4-1|TRBJ2-7
ASSQLEIGDEQY
>TRBV6-4|TRBJ2-2
ASSPGLAANTGELF
>TRBV5-1|TRBJ2-2
ASRGSGDSTGELF
>TRBV7-3|TRBJ2-7
ASSSSGSSREQY
>TRBV24-1|TRBJ2-2
ATSGLGYTGELF
>TRBV27|TRBJ1-5
ASSLSGQFLLRNQPQH
>TRBV6-5|TRBJ1-4
ASSSNRVTNEKLF
>TRBV6-5|TRBJ2-7
ASSLRRGGYEQY
>TRBV15|TRBJ1-5
ATSRKGGAGQPQH
>TRBV11-2|TRBJ2-1
ASSLEGLAGYNEQF
>TRBV29-1|TRBJ2-7
SVATVSSSYEQY
>TRBV7-3|TRBJ2-1
ASSSSAPPYNEQF
>TRBV19|TRBJ1-1
ASSTHPGQGNTEAF
>TRBV14|TRBJ2-1
ASSQLLAGLNEQF
>TRBV5-1|TRBJ2-3
ASSPGKDGAGDGDTQY
>TRBV2|TRBJ1-4
ASCPMTVNEKLF
>TRBV10-3|TRBJ1-1
AISFTGNTEAF
>TRBV28|TRBJ1-2
ASTLVVRGDGYT
>TRBV24-1|TRBJ1-2
ATSDLRVSYGYT
>TRBV6-5|TRBJ2-7
ATRRQGSSYEQY
>TRBV6-5|TRBJ1-5
ASASRSGGNQPQH
>TRBV5-4|TRBJ2-3
ASSLVSSGTDTQY
>TRBV6-5|TRBJ1-2
ASSTGHPGDGYT
>TRBV5-1|TRBJ1-6
ASRPRGANNSPLH
>TRBV19|TRBJ2-5
ASSQGQRETQY
>TRBV19|TRBJ2-3
ASSAGLAGGTDTQY
>TRBV20-1|TRBJ2-7
SALTRLEQY
>TRBV7-3|TRBJ2-1
ASSPDGLAGTNEQF
>TRBV11-2|TRBJ2-3
ASSFSTGRRGNTQY
>TRBV3-1/TRBV3-2|TRBJ2-1
ASSQEGGASSRNEQF
>TRBV2|TRBJ2-7
ASSEVTGGSYEQY
>TRBV10-3|TRBJ2-1
AIQELFEQF
>TRBV6-6|TRBJ2-3
ASSYPSVDTQY
>TRBV5-8|TRBJ2-5
ASTNRETQY
>TRBV7-2|TRBJ2-1
ASSPPGLAGANEQF
>TRBV28|TRBJ2-7
ASSFPRRTRLEQY
>TRBV7-9|TRBJ2-2
ASSQAGVANTGELF
>TRBV5-1|TRBJ2-7
ASSLGGRGQGYEQY
>TRBV9|TRBJ1-1
ASSPDPGGYVAAF
>TRBV6-5|TRBJ2-1
ASSKGLAGYNEQF
>TRBV19|TRBJ2-3
ASRTSGRGRGDTQY